This TCR beta chain was recorded in a study of control samples from healthy donors and cancer patients. The CDR3 covers 15 residues. Germline V lookup: CDR1 SGHDN, CDR2 FVKESK. A note on this clone: The junction and the germline gene differ at one end; a read error may be behind it.

Data came from immunoSEQ multiplex PCR; TCRdb stores just in-frame clones and leaves some out. The sample holds around 250,000 clones, over 75% seen once. The sequence was collected from a woman aged 55-69 years with lung cancer. The rearrangement links TRBV14 to TRBJ1-2, with D uncertain. The sample consisted of PBMCs. CDR3 in amino acids: CAGSPGIRVNYGYTF. CDR3 nucleotide sequence: TGTGCCGGCAGCCCAGGAATCCGAGTTAACTATGGCTACACCTTC.